A selection of T cell receptor beta chains follows, all from one sample in a study of blood T cell repertoires in COVID-19. Profiled with immunoSEQ multiplex PCR; TCRdb holds only in-frame clones, not every one. The table has some 78,000 clones, roughly 89% seen once; the top ten hold around 5%. Material: peripheral blood. All receptors come from a woman older than 75 with active or convalescent COVID-19. CDR3s include the opening cysteine and the closing phenylalanine or tryptophan. Each record gives: CDR3 DNA, CDR3 protein, V gene, J gene, clone size, D gene. D genes are given only for firm matches. Clone size is shown for a subset of rows, as once, few, many or a class of expanded clone.

TGTGCCAGCAGTTTAATATACAGGGACGTCGGACCCCTCCACTTT	CASSLIYRDVGPLHF	TRBV28	TRBJ1-6	-	-
TGTGCCAGCTCACAACCCAGCGGCTACGAGCAGTACTTC	CASSQPSGYEQYF	TRBV18	TRBJ2-7	-	-
TGTGCTAGCAGCTTAGGGGACAAGACTGAAGCTTTCTTT	CASSLGDKTEAFF	TRBV7-7	TRBJ1-1	few	-
TGTGCCAGCAGCTTGGGACAGGGGACGAGCTCCTATAATTCACCCCTCCACTTT	CASSLGQGTSSYNSPLHF	TRBV7-6	TRBJ1-6	-	TRBD1
TGTGCCAGCAGCAAGAGACCTACCGGGACAGGGAATGAAAAACTGTTTTTT	CASSKRPTGTGNEKLFF	TRBV13	TRBJ1-4	-	TRBD1
TGTGCCAGCAGCACTGTGGGACAGGCATCGACCCAGTACTTC	CASSTVGQASTQYF	TRBV7-9	TRBJ2-5	once	TRBD1
TGTGCCAGCAGACTCGAGGGGGCAACTAATGAAAAACTGTTTTTT	CASRLEGATNEKLFF	TRBV21-1	TRBJ1-4	-	-
TGTGCCATCAGTCTGACCCTCGACAGTACAGATACGCAGTATTTT	CAISLTLDSTDTQYF	TRBV10-3	TRBJ2-3	-	-
TGTGCCAGCAGCGCCCCGGGGGGAATAGATACGCAGTATTTT	CASSAPGGIDTQYF	TRBV6-5	TRBJ2-3	-	TRBD2
TGTGCCAGCAGCTTAGCAGGGTGGGGCACTGAAGCTTTCTTT	CASSLAGWGTEAFF	TRBV7-3	TRBJ1-1	once	-
TGCAGCGTTGAAGTCGGGAGCTCCTACGAGCAGTACTTC	CSVEVGSSYEQYF	TRBV29-1	TRBJ2-7	few	-
TGTGCCAGCAGCTTAGGACCAGGGGCGGTCATTCAGTACTTC	CASSLGPGAVIQYF	TRBV7-2	TRBJ2-4	-	-
TGTGCCAGCAGTACCCGGGGACAGGGGGCTCCCGAGCAGTACTTC	CASSTRGQGAPEQYF	TRBV6-1	TRBJ2-7	few	TRBD1
TGTGCCAGCAGCTTAGATGCGCGTGGCTACACCTTC	CASSLDARGYTF	TRBV7-2	TRBJ1-2	-	-
TGTGCCACCAGTGGAAAGACAGGGGCCTCCTACAATGAGCAGTTCTTC	CATSGKTGASYNEQFF	TRBV24-1	TRBJ2-1	-	TRBD1
TGCGCCAGCAGCCCTGGGGGTAGCGGGAGGTATGAGCAGTTCTTC	CASSPGGSGRYEQFF	TRBV5-1	TRBJ2-1	-	TRBD2
TGTGCCAGCAGTGAAAACAGGGAGCAGTTCTTC	CASSENREQFF	TRBV2	TRBJ2-1	-	-
TGTGCCAGCAGCTTGAATGGGGGCGCTTACTACGAGCAGTACTTC	CASSLNGGAYYEQYF	TRBV11-2	TRBJ2-7	-	-
TGCGCCAGCAGCAAAGGGTTCGGACAGGGGAGCAATCAGCCCCAGCATTTT	CASSKGFGQGSNQPQHF	TRBV4-1	TRBJ1-5	-	TRBD1
TGTGCCAGCAGTGAATCCCCTAGCGGGGGGCCCGCCTACGAGCAGTACTTC	CASSESPSGGPAYEQYF	TRBV2	TRBJ2-7	-	TRBD2
TGTGCCAGCAGCTTAGCGCCGACGGGAGTGGTACGCGAGCAGTTCTTC	CASSLAPTGVVREQFF	TRBV7-2	TRBJ2-1	-	-
TGTGCCAGCAGTCACCCCCAGGGGCGACAGACCCAGTACTTC	CASSHPQGRQTQYF	TRBV6-2/TRBV6-3	TRBJ2-5	few	-
TGTGCCAGCAGGCCCAATAGCGGGGGGGCCTACGAGCAGTACTTC	CASRPNSGGAYEQYF	TRBV27	TRBJ2-7	few	TRBD2
TGTGCCAGCAGTGAACTTAGACCGGGACAGGGAGAAACCGGGGAGCTGTTTTTT	CASSELRPGQGETGELFF	TRBV2	TRBJ2-2	-	TRBD1
TGTGCCAGCAGCTTAAGTACTCCAACCCGGACAGGGGGCGGAGATAGCAATCAGCCCCAGCATTTT	CASSLSTPTRTGGGDSNQPQHF	TRBV7-4	TRBJ1-5	-	TRBD1
TGCGCCAGCAGCATCACTCCCCCCCCGGGGAACACTGAAGCTTTCTTT	CASSITPPPGNTEAFF	TRBV5-1	TRBJ1-1	-	-
TGTGCCAGCTCACCGGGGAGACTAGCGGGGGGATACACAGATACGCAGTATTTT	CASSPGRLAGGYTDTQYF	TRBV18	TRBJ2-3	-	TRBD2
TGCGCCAGCAGCCAACATGGGACAGGGGCATCGAACACTGAAGCTTTCTTT	CASSQHGTGASNTEAFF	TRBV4-3	TRBJ1-1	once	TRBD1
TGCAGCGTTGAGACCGGGACAGGGGGCTACGAGCAGTACTTC	CSVETGTGGYEQYF	TRBV29-1	TRBJ2-7	-	TRBD1
TGTGCCAGCAGTGAATCAACGGGGGGGCCTCGAGAGACCCAGTACTTC	CASSESTGGPRETQYF	TRBV25-1	TRBJ2-5	few	TRBD2
TGCGCCAGCAGCTCCGGTGGTATGGGCGACTCTGGAAACACCATATATTTT	CASSSGGMGDSGNTIYF	TRBV5-1	TRBJ1-3	-	-
TGTGCCAGCAGTTTCGGCCAGGGGACTGAAGCTTTCTTT	CASSFGQGTEAFF	TRBV12-3/TRBV12-4	TRBJ1-1	-	-
TGTGCCAGCAGCCGGCGGGGGGGTGGCTACACCTTC	CASSRRGGGYTF	TRBV9	TRBJ1-2	-	-
TGTGCCAGCAGCCATTTCACGGGACAGGCCTACAATGAGCAGTTCTTC	CASSHFTGQAYNEQFF	TRBV14	TRBJ2-1	-	TRBD1
TGTGCCAGCAGCGTAGGGGAGTTC	CASSVGEF	TRBV9	TRBJ1-2	-	-
TGTGCCTGGAGTCCACTAGGGACTAGCGGGAGCTCCTACAATGAGCAGTTCTTC	CAWSPLGTSGSSYNEQFF	TRBV30	TRBJ2-1	-	TRBD2
TGTGCCAGCAGCACCCAGGCGGGTCCTCTGGTAAATGGCTACACCTTC	CASSTQAGPLVNGYTF	TRBV28	TRBJ1-2	-	-
TGTGCCAGCAGCGGAGTGGGCAGGGGCGACGCTAACTATGGCTACACCTTC	CASSGVGRGDANYGYTF	TRBV11-2	TRBJ1-2	-	-
TGTGCCAGCAGCTTAGAGGGGACTATCTACAATGAGCAGTTCTTC	CASSLEGTIYNEQFF	TRBV7-2	TRBJ2-1	-	TRBD2
TGCAGCGCTCCGCGGCCGGGACAGGGGAGAGGGATGAACACTGAAGCTTTCTTT	CSAPRPGQGRGMNTEAFF	TRBV29-1	TRBJ1-1	-	TRBD1
TGTGCCAGCCGGGACAGGAGTGATGCAACTAATGAAAAACTGTTTTTT	CASRDRSDATNEKLFF	TRBV19	TRBJ1-4	-	TRBD1
TGTGCCAGCAGTTACTCGAGCCTCGAGCAGTACTTC	CASSYSSLEQYF	TRBV6-2/TRBV6-3	TRBJ2-7	-	-
TGTGCCAGCAGTAAGGGGAGGCTAGGGTCGGGGTCAGATACGCAGTATTTT	CASSKGRLGSGSDTQYF	TRBV5-4	TRBJ2-3	-	-
TGTGCCAGCAGTGCCCCGGACAGGAGCTCCTACGAGCAGTACTTC	CASSAPDRSSYEQYF	TRBV25-1	TRBJ2-7	-	TRBD1
TGTGCCACCAGCAGACTCCAGGGCACAGATACGCAGTATTTT	CATSRLQGTDTQYF	TRBV15	TRBJ2-3	-	-
TGCGCCAGCAGCGCCACAGGGTACGAGACCCAGTACTTC	CASSATGYETQYF	TRBV5-1	TRBJ2-5	-	-
TGTGCTAGTGGTTTAGGCCAGGGTCACTATGGCTACACCTTC	CASGLGQGHYGYTF	TRBV12-5	TRBJ1-2	-	-
TGTGCCAGCACCAGAAAAGGCGGGAACTACGAGCAGTACTTC	CASTRKGGNYEQYF	TRBV3-1/TRBV3-2	TRBJ2-7	-	-
TGTGCCAGCAGTCCAGAGACAGGGTGGAACACTGAAGCTTTCTTT	CASSPETGWNTEAFF	TRBV27	TRBJ1-1	few	TRBD1
TGTGCCAGCGGTAAGGGGGGGAACATTCAGTACTTC	CASGKGGNIQYF	TRBV7-2	TRBJ2-4	-	-
TGTGCCAGCAGTTTAGCGGATCGGGCTAGCGGCTCAAAAGAGACCCAGTACTTC	CASSLADRASGSKETQYF	TRBV28	TRBJ2-5	-	TRBD2
TGTGCCAGCAGTGAAGCTGGGCGTGGGGAGCTGTTTTTT	CASSEAGRGELFF	TRBV2	TRBJ2-2	-	-
TGTGCCAGCGGAACCCAGGGGGCCTTCTATGGCTACACCTTC	CASGTQGAFYGYTF	TRBV28	TRBJ1-2	-	TRBD1